A selection of T cell receptor beta chains follows, all from one sample in a study of CD8+ T cells in alopecia areata. Only in-frame clones appear in the TCRdb table, and some are missing; sequencing was by immunoSEQ multiplex PCR. The repertoire consists of roughly 150,000 clones, with 87% occurring once and the leading ten covering about 15%. This specimen consisted of CD8+ T cells sorted from blood, obtained at week 0. The source is a human donor with alopecia areata. Both conserved end residues are part of each CDR3. D genes are given only for firm matches. Size tells how often a clone was seen (once, few, many) or the class of an expanded clone, and some rows leave it out.

j_gene: TRBJ2-1; v_gene: TRBV29-1; abundance: NA; d_gene: NA; CDR3nt: TGCAGCGTTGTAGGGCGGATCTCGGGTCCGGATGAGCAGTTCTTC; CDR3aa: CSVVGRISGPDEQFF
j_gene: TRBJ2-7; v_gene: TRBV27; abundance: NA; d_gene: TRBD1; CDR3nt: TGTGCCAGCAATGCGGGACAGGTCGGTTCCTACGAGCAGTACTTC; CDR3aa: CASNAGQVGSYEQYF
j_gene: TRBJ2-1; v_gene: TRBV6-5; abundance: NA; d_gene: NA; CDR3nt: TGTGCCAGCAGTTACGGGGCAGGGTGGTACAATGAGCAGTTCTTC; CDR3aa: CASSYGAGWYNEQFF
j_gene: TRBJ2-7; v_gene: TRBV6-1; abundance: NA; d_gene: TRBD1; CDR3nt: TGTGCCAGCAGTTATACAGGGGGTCCCTACGAGCAGTACTTC; CDR3aa: CASSYTGGPYEQYF
j_gene: TRBJ2-7; v_gene: TRBV9; abundance: few; d_gene: NA; CDR3nt: TGTGCCAGCAGCCCGGGGGGCGACCTTGGGGAGCAGTACTTC; CDR3aa: CASSPGGDLGEQYF
j_gene: TRBJ2-3; v_gene: TRBV5-6; abundance: once; d_gene: TRBD2; CDR3nt: TGTGCCAGCAGCTTGGACTGGCGGGGGGGCACAGATACGCAGTATTTT; CDR3aa: CASSLDWRGGTDTQYF
j_gene: TRBJ2-1; v_gene: TRBV7-9; abundance: NA; d_gene: NA; CDR3nt: TGTGCCAGCAGCCCCAGGACATACAATGAGCAGTTCTTC; CDR3aa: CASSPRTYNEQFF
j_gene: TRBJ2-1; v_gene: TRBV27; abundance: NA; d_gene: NA; CDR3nt: TGTGCCAGCAGTCTTCTGATCTCCTACAATGAGCAGTTCTTC; CDR3aa: CASSLLISYNEQFF
j_gene: TRBJ2-7; v_gene: TRBV29-1; abundance: once; d_gene: TRBD2; CDR3nt: TGCAGCGTTGAGGGGCGGGAGAACTCCTACGAGCAGTACTTC; CDR3aa: CSVEGRENSYEQYF
j_gene: TRBJ2-1; v_gene: TRBV7-8; abundance: NA; d_gene: NA; CDR3nt: TGTGCCAGCAGCTTGTTTGGGGGGGCCCTCTCCTACAATGAGCAGTTCTTC; CDR3aa: CASSLFGGALSYNEQFF
j_gene: TRBJ2-1; v_gene: TRBV19; abundance: few; d_gene: TRBD2; CDR3nt: TGTGCCAGTAGTATTATAGGTACTAGCGGGGGGGCCGTTGAGCAGTTCTTC; CDR3aa: CASSIIGTSGGAVEQFF
j_gene: TRBJ2-3; v_gene: TRBV11-2; abundance: NA; d_gene: TRBD2; CDR3nt: TGTGCCAGCAGCTTAAAGTGGGGGGGGTACACAGATACGCAGTATTTT; CDR3aa: CASSLKWGGYTDTQYF
j_gene: TRBJ2-1; v_gene: TRBV6-6; abundance: NA; d_gene: NA; CDR3nt: TGTGCCAGCAGTTACACCCGCAATGAGCAGTTCTTC; CDR3aa: CASSYTRNEQFF
j_gene: TRBJ2-5; v_gene: TRBV6-1; abundance: once; d_gene: NA; CDR3nt: TGTGCCAGCAGTGAAATAACAGGCGAAGAGACCCAGTACTTC; CDR3aa: CASSEITGEETQYF
j_gene: TRBJ2-7; v_gene: TRBV10-3; abundance: NA; d_gene: NA; CDR3nt: TGTGCCATCAGTGAGTCGCGGGCCAGGGAGTACTTC; CDR3aa: CAISESRAREYF
j_gene: TRBJ1-2; v_gene: TRBV5-4; abundance: NA; d_gene: NA; CDR3nt: TGTGCCATCGGTCCCTCGGGCTATGGCTACACCTTC; CDR3aa: CAIGPSGYGYTF
j_gene: TRBJ2-7; v_gene: TRBV27; abundance: NA; d_gene: NA; CDR3nt: TGTGCCAGCAGTTCTATCTCAGACAGTTCCTACGAGCAGTACTTC; CDR3aa: CASSSISDSSYEQYF
j_gene: TRBJ2-7; v_gene: TRBV6-6; abundance: NA; d_gene: NA; CDR3nt: TGTGCCAGCAGTTACTCTGTGCTGGAACAGGCGTTAAAGCAGTACTTC; CDR3aa: CASSYSVLEQALKQYF
j_gene: TRBJ2-7; v_gene: TRBV4-1; abundance: NA; d_gene: NA; CDR3nt: TGCGCCAGCAGCCAAGAGCTGAGGAGCTCCTACGAGCAGTACTTC; CDR3aa: CASSQELRSSYEQYF
j_gene: TRBJ2-1; v_gene: TRBV7-2; abundance: once; d_gene: TRBD2; CDR3nt: TGTGCCAGCGGGGAGACTAGCGGGAGTAGGTGGGAAAATGAGCAGTTCTTC; CDR3aa: CASGETSGSRWENEQFF
j_gene: TRBJ1-2; v_gene: TRBV29-1; abundance: NA; d_gene: TRBD1; CDR3nt: TGCAGCGTTCCCAGGACAGGGTTGAACTATGGCTACACCTTC; CDR3aa: CSVPRTGLNYGYTF
j_gene: TRBJ2-7; v_gene: TRBV6-1; abundance: NA; d_gene: NA; CDR3nt: TGTGCCAGCAGTGAAGCGGTCTACGAGCAGTACTTC; CDR3aa: CASSEAVYEQYF
j_gene: TRBJ2-7; v_gene: TRBV9; abundance: NA; d_gene: NA; CDR3nt: TGTGCCAGCAGCCGGGACAACTCCTACGAGCAGTACTTC; CDR3aa: CASSRDNSYEQYF
j_gene: TRBJ2-2; v_gene: TRBV29-1; abundance: NA; d_gene: TRBD2; CDR3nt: TGCAGCGTTGAGAGCGGGGAGGGTACCGGGGAGCTGTTTTTT; CDR3aa: CSVESGEGTGELFF
j_gene: TRBJ1-2; v_gene: TRBV29-1; abundance: NA; d_gene: NA; CDR3nt: TGCAGCGTTGAAGCCCCAGGGTTCTATGGCCACACCTTC; CDR3aa: CSVEAPGFYGHTF
j_gene: TRBJ1-5; v_gene: TRBV5-6; abundance: NA; d_gene: NA; CDR3nt: TGTGCCAGCAGCTTAATCGACTCGACCCAGCATTTT; CDR3aa: CASSLIDSTQHF
j_gene: TRBJ1-1; v_gene: TRBV13; abundance: NA; d_gene: NA; CDR3nt: TGTGCCAGCAGCCCTCTACTGTTGGGCACTGAAGCTTTCTTT; CDR3aa: CASSPLLLGTEAFF
j_gene: TRBJ1-1; v_gene: TRBV29-1; abundance: NA; d_gene: TRBD1; CDR3nt: TGCAGCGTTGACCCGGGACAGGGCTCTGAAGCTTTCTTT; CDR3aa: CSVDPGQGSEAFF
j_gene: TRBJ2-3; v_gene: TRBV2; abundance: NA; d_gene: NA; CDR3nt: TGTGCCAGCACCACTCCGAGCACAGATACGCAGTATTTT; CDR3aa: CASTTPSTDTQYF
j_gene: TRBJ2-1; v_gene: TRBV6-6; abundance: NA; d_gene: NA; CDR3nt: TGTGCCAGCAGTTACGGGGAAAGTGAGGGACACCAGTTCTTC; CDR3aa: CASSYGESEGHQFF
j_gene: TRBJ1-2; v_gene: TRBV7-9; abundance: NA; d_gene: NA; CDR3nt: TGTGCCAGCAGCTTAATCTTGATGCCGATGGATGGCTACACCTTC; CDR3aa: CASSLILMPMDGYTF
j_gene: TRBJ2-1; v_gene: TRBV9; abundance: once; d_gene: TRBD2; CDR3nt: TGTGCCAGCAGCGGGCTGGGACTAGCGGGACCCTCGAGCTCCTACAATGAGCAGTTCTTC; CDR3aa: CASSGLGLAGPSSSYNEQFF
j_gene: TRBJ1-2; v_gene: TRBV27; abundance: NA; d_gene: NA; CDR3nt: TGTGCCAGCACCCCGGACACCCTAAGCGGTGGCTACACCTTC; CDR3aa: CASTPDTLSGGYTF
j_gene: TRBJ2-3; v_gene: TRBV7-2; abundance: NA; d_gene: TRBD2; CDR3nt: TGTGCCAGCAGCACCACTAGCGGGGGGGGATACACAGATACGCAGTATTTT; CDR3aa: CASSTTSGGGYTDTQYF
j_gene: TRBJ2-7; v_gene: TRBV14; abundance: NA; d_gene: TRBD1; CDR3nt: TGTGCCAGCAGCCAAGATCCGAGGACAGGCCTCTCCTACGAGCAGTACTTC; CDR3aa: CASSQDPRTGLSYEQYF
j_gene: TRBJ2-7; v_gene: TRBV7-9; abundance: NA; d_gene: NA; CDR3nt: TGTGCCAGCAGCCCCGGCGTCGACGGGCAGTACTTC; CDR3aa: CASSPGVDGQYF
j_gene: TRBJ2-2; v_gene: TRBV5-4; abundance: NA; d_gene: NA; CDR3nt: TGTGCCAGCAGCTTACCACGGGAGAGTATCGGGGAGCTGTTTTTT; CDR3aa: CASSLPRESIGELFF
j_gene: TRBJ2-7; v_gene: TRBV5-1; abundance: once; d_gene: NA; CDR3nt: TGCGCCAGCACGTCGGACAGCTACGAGCAGTACTTC; CDR3aa: CASTSDSYEQYF
j_gene: TRBJ2-2; v_gene: TRBV27; abundance: few; d_gene: NA; CDR3nt: TGTGCCAGCGGAGGGACCGGGGAGCTGTTTTTT; CDR3aa: CASGGTGELFF
j_gene: TRBJ2-1; v_gene: TRBV10-2; abundance: NA; d_gene: NA; CDR3nt: TGCGCCAGCAGTGACTATCGTTACGTCGAGGGCGTGCGGCAGTTCTTC; CDR3aa: CASSDYRYVEGVRQFF
j_gene: TRBJ2-2; v_gene: TRBV7-9; abundance: NA; d_gene: NA; CDR3nt: TGTGCCAGCAGCCCAACTTCCGGGGAGCTGTTTTTT; CDR3aa: CASSPTSGELFF
j_gene: TRBJ2-2; v_gene: TRBV7-9; abundance: NA; d_gene: TRBD2; CDR3nt: TGTGCCAGCAACATACTAGCGGGAGGGCCAGGCACCGGGGAGCTGTTTTTT; CDR3aa: CASNILAGGPGTGELFF
j_gene: TRBJ1-4; v_gene: TRBV11-2; abundance: NA; d_gene: NA; CDR3nt: TGTGCCAGCAGCTCACCCCGGGGCTGGGGAAAACTGTTTTTT; CDR3aa: CASSSPRGWGKLFF
j_gene: TRBJ2-1; v_gene: TRBV29-1; abundance: NA; d_gene: NA; CDR3nt: TGCAGCGTTGAATACGGCGGTAACAATGAGCAGTTCTTC; CDR3aa: CSVEYGGNNEQFF
j_gene: TRBJ2-7; v_gene: TRBV4-1; abundance: NA; d_gene: NA; CDR3nt: TGCGCCAGCAGCCAAGATCGGAGCGAGCAGTACTTC; CDR3aa: CASSQDRSEQYF
j_gene: TRBJ2-1; v_gene: TRBV27; abundance: NA; d_gene: TRBD2; CDR3nt: TGTGCCAGCGGGACGCTAGCGGGAGATTATGTCAACAATGAGCAGTTCTTC; CDR3aa: CASGTLAGDYVNNEQFF
j_gene: TRBJ1-1; v_gene: TRBV7-8; abundance: NA; d_gene: TRBD1; CDR3nt: TGTGCCAGCAGCTTGGGACAGGAAAAATATGAAGCTTCCTTT; CDR3aa: CASSLGQEKYEASF
j_gene: TRBJ1-2; v_gene: TRBV10-2; abundance: NA; d_gene: TRBD1; CDR3nt: TGCGCCAGCAGTGAGGGACAGGGAGGGTATGGCTACACCTTC; CDR3aa: CASSEGQGGYGYTF
j_gene: TRBJ1-1; v_gene: TRBV13; abundance: NA; d_gene: NA; CDR3nt: TGTGCCAGCAGCCCGCCGCTTGAGAACACTGAAGCTTTCTTT; CDR3aa: CASSPPLENTEAFF
j_gene: TRBJ1-4; v_gene: TRBV5-1; abundance: NA; d_gene: NA; CDR3nt: TGCGCCAGCAGCTCAGGGGTGACTAATGAAAAACTGTTTTTT; CDR3aa: CASSSGVTNEKLFF
j_gene: TRBJ2-1; v_gene: TRBV7-8; abundance: NA; d_gene: TRBD2; CDR3nt: TGTGCCAGCAGCCTTACGGGGAGCGGGGGATACAATGAGCAGTTCTTC; CDR3aa: CASSLTGSGGYNEQFF
j_gene: TRBJ1-1; v_gene: TRBV27; abundance: NA; d_gene: NA; CDR3nt: TGTGCCAGCAGACTCGGGGGGGCTGACACTGAAGCTTTCTTT; CDR3aa: CASRLGGADTEAFF
j_gene: TRBJ1-1; v_gene: TRBV19; abundance: NA; d_gene: NA; CDR3nt: TGTGCCACCGCGACGGGGAACACTGAAGCTTTCTTT; CDR3aa: CATATGNTEAFF
j_gene: TRBJ2-7; v_gene: TRBV6-5; abundance: NA; d_gene: TRBD1; CDR3nt: TGTGCCAGCAGTCCCGGGACAGGGAACGAGCAGTACTTC; CDR3aa: CASSPGTGNEQYF
j_gene: TRBJ2-7; v_gene: TRBV19; abundance: once; d_gene: NA; CDR3nt: TGTGCCAGTAGTCGAGTAAGGGCCGGCGAGCAGTACTTC; CDR3aa: CASSRVRAGEQYF
j_gene: TRBJ2-5; v_gene: TRBV7-9; abundance: NA; d_gene: NA; CDR3nt: TGTGCCAGCGGTAACCTCGAGGGAGAGACCCAGTACTTC; CDR3aa: CASGNLEGETQYF
j_gene: TRBJ2-7; v_gene: TRBV11-2; abundance: few; d_gene: NA; CDR3nt: TGTGCCAGCAGCTTGGCGTACGAGCAGTACTTC; CDR3aa: CASSLAYEQYF
j_gene: TRBJ1-2; v_gene: TRBV29-1; abundance: NA; d_gene: NA; CDR3nt: TGCAGCGTCGATAGCAGGGTCCGGGGCTACACCTTC; CDR3aa: CSVDSRVRGYTF